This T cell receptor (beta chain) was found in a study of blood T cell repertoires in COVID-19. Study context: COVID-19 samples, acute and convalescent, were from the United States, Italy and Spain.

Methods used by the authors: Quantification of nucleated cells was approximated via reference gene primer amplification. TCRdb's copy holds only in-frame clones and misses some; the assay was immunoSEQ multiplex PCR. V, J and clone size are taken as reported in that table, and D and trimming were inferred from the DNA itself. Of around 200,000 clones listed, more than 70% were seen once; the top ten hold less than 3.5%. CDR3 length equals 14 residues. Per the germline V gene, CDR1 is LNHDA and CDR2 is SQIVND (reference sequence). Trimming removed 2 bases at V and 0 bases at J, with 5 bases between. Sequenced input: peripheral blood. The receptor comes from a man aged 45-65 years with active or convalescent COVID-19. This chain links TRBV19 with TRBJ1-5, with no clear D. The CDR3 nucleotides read TGTGCCAGTAGTATAACTGATAGCAATCAGCCCCAGCATTTT. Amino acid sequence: CASSITDSNQPQHF.